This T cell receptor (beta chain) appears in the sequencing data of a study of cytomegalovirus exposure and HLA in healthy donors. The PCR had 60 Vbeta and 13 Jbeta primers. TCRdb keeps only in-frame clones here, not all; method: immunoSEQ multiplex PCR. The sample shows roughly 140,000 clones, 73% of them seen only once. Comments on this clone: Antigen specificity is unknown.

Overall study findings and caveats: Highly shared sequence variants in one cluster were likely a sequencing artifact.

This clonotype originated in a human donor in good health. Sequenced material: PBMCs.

DNA for the CDR3: TGTGCCAGCAGGAAGGGGACTACGAGCTACGAGCAGTACTTC. It translates to CASRKGTTSYEQYF. This sequence joins TRBV2 and TRBJ2-7; 7 bases are shared with TRBD2. V lost 6 bases to trimming and J lost 3 bases; unmatched junction nucleotides: 8. This CDR3 has 14 amino acids. The germline V gene encodes CDR1 SNHLY and CDR2 FYNNEI.